This T cell receptor beta chain was captured by sequencing in a study of PD-L1 blockade in urothelial cancer (dated by TCRdb to 2017 to 2019). Regarding the research as a whole: All patients started therapy in about 2014 and received atezolizumab 1,200 mg intravenously every 3 weeks. About 85% of the 29 patients were males with bladder-origin urothelial cancer, and about two thirds of the roughly 30 reported a prior smoking history. Patients had an ECOG performance status of 0 or 1 and had received between 0 and 3 prior chemotherapy regimens. Blood samples were analyzed at 3 weeks after treatment start (second dose) and at 6 weeks after treatment start. A median of roughly 140,000 T cells and some 82,000 unique TCRs was obtained from blood samples, and a median clonality of approximately 0.08 was observed. Somatic, immune and clinical correlates of response to PD-L1 blockade with atezolizumab in urothelial cancer were the focus of an exploratory multi-omic analysis. Pretreatment tumor samples, along with matched peripheral blood serially collected before and after atezolizumab treatment, were subjected to TCR sequencing. Durable clinical benefit was defined as a progression-free survival longer than 6 months, and TCR features were additionally tested against progression-free survival and overall survival. In the same patients, whole exome sequencing and RNA sequencing of pretreatment tumors were performed in addition to TCR sequencing. Under 10 patients achieved durable clinical benefit and about 19 did not. Over 28 patients had pretreatment blood TCR-seq, some 25 had at least one posttreatment blood collection, and some 25 had tumor TCR-seq.

V gives up 2 bases and J gives up 6 bases, and the segment between their germline ends measures 10 bases. The germline V gene specifies SGHTA as CDR1 and FQGTGA as CDR2. From the cysteine through the phenylalanine, the CDR3 covers 14 amino acids. The DNA shown is the 42-base CDR3, in frame from base 1. General conclusions and limits of the study: Improved progression-free and overall survival was associated with having pretreatment peripheral blood TCR clonality below the median. Because the sample size was small (n = 29) and many of the analyses were exploratory, the results are meant to be hypothesis-generating. At 3 weeks after the start of treatment, tumor-associated TCR clones in peripheral blood had expanded more in patients with durable benefit (n of about 22, p = 0.022).

Synthetic TCR analog templates were spiked into each PCR so that absolute template abundance could be estimated from read counts. The immunoSEQ assay was used to amplify TCRbeta CDR3 regions from genomic DNA with bias-controlled V and J gene primers. Sequencing of rearranged TCRbeta segments was done at approximately 20X coverage. As for the authors' bioinformatics: Clustering was used to correct sequencing errors, and CDR3s were annotated against IMGT to assign V, D and J genes. Only productive TCRbeta rearrangements were used in downstream analyses, excluding out-of-frame or stop-codon sequences. Clonality was calculated as one minus the Shannon entropy normalized by the log of the number of unique productive sequences. Fisher's exact test with Benjamini-Hochberg correction, using a cutoff of adjusted p below 0.01, was how clones that differed between time points or between blood and tumor were identified. As stored in TCRdb, this immuneACCESS dataset retains in-frame rearrangements with V and J assigned. A fraction of the clones does not appear; measured against another copy, unresolved V genes explain less than half of the discrepancy, and the remainder lacks a known reason. V and J calls and clone size are as listed in that table; D and trimming were resolved from the DNA. A total of 65,000 to 85,000 clones appear in this sample, more than 85% of them only once. The biggest ten clones account for roughly 0.9% of the sample.

According to the study, the label for this sample's time point signals: peripheral blood 6 weeks after treatment start. The cohort included 25 to 30 patients with locally advanced or metastatic urothelial carcinoma who were treated at Memorial Sloan Kettering on a trial protocol. Peripheral blood mononuclear cells were collected pretreatment and during treatment, with between 1 and 8 total time points per patient. The Qiagen DNeasy Blood extraction kit was used to purify genomic DNA from total PBMCs and tumor samples. PBMCs were collected pretreatment and during treatment, and were isolated and stored as previously described. Worth noting for this clone: The clone's antigen remains unknown. The input lacks base qualities; no much larger clone sits a single base away.

The sequence is built from TRBV7-3 and TRBJ2-2; TRBD1 is perhaps the D gene, given 5 matching bases. The sequence was obtained from a woman of 80 years or more with urothelial cancer. Sample: PBMCs, taken around atezolizumab (anti-PD-L1) treatment. The CDR3 region has the sequence CASSLDSVAGELFF. The DNA sequence follows: TGTGCCAGCAGCTTAGACAGTGTGGCCGGGGAGCTGTTTTTT. With all but the CDR3 taken from the reference TRBV7-3 and TRBJ2-2 genes, the full variable domain is: GAGVSQTPSNKVTEKGKYVELRCDPISGHTALYWYRQSLGQGPEFLIYFQGTGAADDSGLPNDRFFAVRPEGSVSTLKIQRTERGDSAVYLCASSLDSVAGELFFGEGSRLTVL.